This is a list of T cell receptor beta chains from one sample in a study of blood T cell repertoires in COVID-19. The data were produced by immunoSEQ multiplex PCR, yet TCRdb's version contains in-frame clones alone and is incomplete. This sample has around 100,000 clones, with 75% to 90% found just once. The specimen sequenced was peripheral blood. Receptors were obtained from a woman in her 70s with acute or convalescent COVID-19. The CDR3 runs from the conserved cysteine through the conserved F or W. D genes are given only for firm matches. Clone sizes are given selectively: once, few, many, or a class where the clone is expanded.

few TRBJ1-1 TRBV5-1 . TGCGCCAGCAGCCAAAACGTCCAGGCAGGGCAGAGGGCTTTCTTT CASSQNVQAGQRAFF
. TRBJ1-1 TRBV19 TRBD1 TGTGCCAGTAGTATAAATTTGGGACAGGGGGCAACTGAAGCTTTCTTT CASSINLGQGATEAFF
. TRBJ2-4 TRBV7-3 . TGTGCCAGCAGCTTTCCCCCAGGGGCCCATTCCAAAAACATTCAGTACTTC CASSFPPGAHSKNIQYF
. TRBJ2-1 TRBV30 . TGTGCCTGGAGCGCGGGTCTATTGTCCTACAATGAGCAGTTCTTC CAWSAGLLSYNEQFF
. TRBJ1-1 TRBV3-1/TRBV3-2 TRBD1 TGTGCCAGCAGCCAGGAAACAGGGGGCAACACTGAAGCTTTCTTT CASSQETGGNTEAFF
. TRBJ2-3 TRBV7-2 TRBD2 TGTGCCAGCAGCGTGGGACTAGTTGGCGCAGATACGCAGTATTTT CASSVGLVGADTQYF
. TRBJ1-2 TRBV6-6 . TGTGCCAGCAGTTACTCTGCGGCCTATGGCTACACCTTC CASSYSAAYGYTF
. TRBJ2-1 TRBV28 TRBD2 TGTGCCAGCAGTTTAATACTAGCGGGCTACAATGAGCAGTTCTTC CASSLILAGYNEQFF
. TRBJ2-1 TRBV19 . TGTGCCAGTAGTCTGGCAGGGGCCTCCTACAATGAGCAGTTCTTC CASSLAGASYNEQFF
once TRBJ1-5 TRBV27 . TGTGCCAGCAGCCAATTCAGACAGAGCGATAGCAATCAGCCCCAGCATTTT CASSQFRQSDSNQPQHF
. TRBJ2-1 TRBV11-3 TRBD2 TGTGCCAGCAGCCTGGCGGGAGAGGGGGAGCAGTTCTTC CASSLAGEGEQFF